The next 18 T cell receptor beta chains were all read from a single sample in a study of early T cells in non-severe SARS-CoV-2 infection (dated by TCRdb to the early 2020s). The method was 5' RACE. The reads were generated on a NextSeq 500. The public reads were reprocessed in TCRdb via fastp at Q25 and MiXCR, keeping in-frame beta chains. Each CDR3 protein gets just one entry, which takes the most common genes and DNA from the rows behind it. The sample data list tens of thousands of distinct CDR3 sequences, and around an eighth of these were observed just once. The ten biggest clones cover 4% to 4.5% of the sample. The source material was whole blood. The origin of the receptors is an adult who was a healthcare worker with PCR-confirmed SARS-CoV-2 infection or an uninfected control (not recorded which).

This clonotype was found many times. The genes are TRBV5-1 and TRBJ1-5; D is unresolved. The CDR3 is made up of 15 amino acids. The V end was cut by 0 bases, the J end by 4 bases, with 11 bases between. CDR1 and CDR2 (germline): SGHRS, YFSETQ. For the CDR3, the DNA is TGCGCCAGCAGCTTGGCCGGAACAAGTAATCAGCCCCAGCATTTT. Translation gives CASSLAGTSNQPQHF.

This clonotype showed up just a few times. The V and J genes are TRBV10-1 and TRBJ2-3; 7 bases agree with TRBD1. The germline CDR1 and CDR2 sequences are WNHNN and SYGVQD (reference sequence). The trim removed 6 bases at V and 4 bases at J, leaving 4 bases unmatched. CDR3 length equals 13 residues. The CDR3 bases are TGCGCCAGCAGCTCGACAGGGTCAGATACGCAGTATTTT. Translation: CASSSTGSDTQYF.

In its sample, this clonotype was seen many times. J is TRBJ1-1 and V is TRBV12-5, with 7 bases matching TRBD1. The CDR3 extends over 13 amino acids. V lost 6 bases to trimming and J lost 8 bases; unmatched junction nucleotides: 9. Germline assignment: CDR1 LGHNT and CDR2 FRNRAP. The CDR3 nucleotides read TGTGCTAGTGGCCCCGGAGACAGGGTGGAAGCTTTCTTT. Translation gives CASGPGDRVEAFF.

This clonotype showed up many times. The rearrangement uses TRBV18 and TRBJ1-5, with D unclear. Per the germline V gene, CDR1 is KGHSH and CDR2 is LQKENI. The CDR3 is 15 residues long. The V end lost 6 bases, the J end lost 4 bases, and 16 bases lay between the germline ends. The CDR3 spells CASSPDGLGNQPQHF. The CDR3 nucleotides are TGTGCCAGCTCCCCCGATGGGCTAGGGAATCAGCCCCAGCATTTT.

This chain connects TRBV12-5 to TRBJ1-1; D is uncertain. The CDR3 totals 14 residues. Trimming left V 2 bases short and J 3 bases short, with 10 bases between. CDR1 and CDR2 (germline): LGHNT, FRNRAP. The CDR3 nucleotides are TGTGCTAGTGGTTTGTTCCCGACGGACACTGAAGCTTTCTTT. Protein product: CASGLFPTDTEAFF.

This clonotype has more than one count but fewer than ten. J is TRBJ2-5 and V is TRBV11-2; D may be TRBD1 (5 bases). In germline, CDR1 is SGHAT, CDR2 FQNNGV. V lost 5 bases to trimming and J lost 4 bases, with 11 bases between them. The CDR3 totals 13 residues. The CDR3 region has the DNA TGTGCCAGCAGCCCAACAGGTCCAGAGACCCAGTACTTC. This encodes CASSPTGPETQYF.

The chain employs TRBV20-1 and TRBJ1-4, with D uncertain. Trimming left V 3 bases short and J 6 bases short, with 14 bases between. The CDR3 extends over 14 amino acids. Germline CDR1 reads DFQATT; CDR2 reads SNEGSKA (reference sequence). CDR3 residues: CSASHLTGDEKLFF. DNA of the CDR3: TGCAGTGCTAGTCATTTAACCGGGGATGAAAAACTGTTTTTT.

This clonotype occurred many times. V is TRBV29-1 and J is TRBJ1-3, with D unresolved. V was trimmed by 7 bases and J by 0 bases, leaving 13 bases between them. Germline CDR1 is SQVTM and CDR2 is ANQGSEA. CDR3 length: 14 residues. CDR3 nucleotide sequence: TGCAGCGCTGGCCCCCTGGGCTCTGGAAACACCATATATTTT. It translates to CSAGPLGSGNTIYF.

This clonotype was observed a handful of times. The chain combines TRBV12-3 or TRBV12-4 with TRBJ2-3; TRBD1 is a possible D gene (5 bases). V lost 6 bases, J lost 2 bases, and 9 bases lay in between. There are 13 residues in the CDR3. The CDR3 protein is CASRGRHTDTQYF. The CDR3 nucleotides are TGTGCCAGCAGGGGGCGCCACACAGATACGCAGTATTTT.

This clonotype was counted at least ten times. This chain uses TRBV29-1 with TRBJ1-1; no definite D call. The germline CDR1 and CDR2 sequences are SQVTM and ANQGSEA. This CDR3 comprises 13 residues. V shed 2 bases and J shed 4 bases, with 11 bases lying between them. The CDR3 nucleotides read TGCAGCGTTGAATCGGACGTCGGCACTGAAGCTTTCTTT. Translated, it gives CSVESDVGTEAFF.

As for this clonotype: Since a much larger clone is just one base distant, this may be a read error. This chain uses TRBV13 with TRBJ2-3; 7 bases map to TRBD1. Germline lookup yields CDR1 PRHDT and CDR2 FYEKMQ (reference sequence). V shed 7 bases and J 2 bases; nucleotides not matched to a gene: 6. CDR3 size: 14 residues. The DNA of the CDR3 is TGTGCCAGCACCCAGACAGGGTTCACAGATACGCAGTATTTT. It codes for CASTQTGFTDTQYF.

The V gene is TRBV11-2, the J gene TRBJ2-2; D remains unclear. The CDR3 sequence is 13 residues long. The V gene's germline CDR1 is SGHAT and CDR2 FQNNGV. Trimming cost V 5 bases and J 7 bases, with 11 bases left between them. Here the CDR3 DNA reads TGTGCCAGCAGCCCACAATATTTCGGGGAGCTGTTTTTT. Its protein is CASSPQYFGELFF. Complete variable domain (other parts from reference TRBV11-2 and TRBJ2-2): EAGVAQSPRYKIIEKRQSVAFWCNPISGHATLYWYQQILGQGPKLLIQFQNNGVVDDSQLPKDRFSAERLKGVDSTLKIQPAKLEDSAVYLCASSPQYFGELFFGEGSRLTVL.

As for this clonotype: One junction end disagrees with the germline gene, perhaps due to a read error. The V gene is TRBV6-1, the J gene TRBJ1-6; D not certain. CDR3 length: 15 amino acids. The germline V gene has CDR1 MNHNS and CDR2 SASEGT. This CDR3 reads CASSGWAPYGSPLHF. CDR3 DNA sequence: TGTGCCAGCAGTGGATGGGCTCCCTACGGTTCACCCCTCCATTTT.

In regard to this clonotype: This may stem from a read error, because a much larger clone lies one nucleotide away. V and J are TRBV6-6 and TRBJ2-5, with D perhaps matching TRBD1 (6 bases). The germline V gene encodes CDR1 MNHNY and CDR2 SVGAGI (reference sequence). CDR3 length: 14 amino acids. DNA for the CDR3: TGTGCCAGCAGCCCTAGCTGGGGGCCGGAGACCCTGTACTTC. This translates into CASSPSWGPETLYF.

There are a few counts of this clonotype. This chain connects TRBV5-1 to TRBJ2-3, with D possibly TRBD2 on 5 matching bases. The V end was cut by 1 base, the J end by 4 bases, with 10 bases between. In germline, CDR1 is SGHRS, CDR2 YFSETQ. The CDR3 has 14 residues. The DNA of the CDR3 is TGCGCCAGCAGCTTGCGGATAGCGTCAGATACGCAGTATTTT. This translates into CASSLRIASDTQYF.

This clonotype was picked up many times. CDR3 sequence: CASSIEETQYF. The CDR3 bases are TGTGCCAGCAGCATAGAAGAGACCCAGTACTTC. This chain connects TRBV7-9 to TRBJ2-5; D remains unclear. Germline V gene data show CDR1 as SEHNR and CDR2 as FQNEAQ (reference sequence). V was trimmed by 5 bases and J by 3 bases, leaving 4 bases between them. The CDR3 consists of 11 residues.

This clonotype was seen at least ten times. The chain recombines TRBV6-6 with TRBJ1-5; D unresolved. In germline, CDR1 is MNHNY, CDR2 SVGAGI (reference sequence). Trimming took 4 bases from V and 15 from J, leaving 16 bases between them. This CDR3 is built from 12 residues. CDR3 coding DNA: TGTGCCAGCAGTTTCCCGGGCCGGCCGTGGCATTTT. Translation: CASSFPGRPWHF.

This clonotype was counted only a few times. The genes are TRBV29-1 and TRBJ2-1; 8 positions match TRBD1. The CDR3 covers 13 residues. Germline CDR1 SQVTM, CDR2 ANQGSEA. V shed 6 bases and J 7 bases; nucleotides not matched to a gene: 8. CDR3 region: CSVVTGAGNEQFF. The CDR3 DNA follows: TGCAGCGTCGTGACAGGGGCGGGAAATGAGCAGTTCTTC.